This entry lists 32 T cell receptor beta chains sequenced from one sample in a study of blood T cell repertoires in COVID-19. The table came from immunoSEQ multiplex PCR; TCRdb's copy has only in-frame clones and leaves some out. This table holds roughly 250,000 clones, 88% found once. The sample was PBMCs or T cells enriched from blood (not recorded which). The receptors shown here come from a woman in her fifties or sixties who had recovered from COVID-19.

The CDR3: CASSVMGQNTEAFF. CDR3 nucleotide sequence: TGTGCCAGCAGTGTAATGGGACAGAACACTGAAGCTTTCTTT. V and J are TRBV2 and TRBJ1-1, with a possible D match to TRBD1 (6 bases). V was shortened by 4 bases and J by 1 base, with 10 bases between the two germline ends. The CDR3 totals 14 residues. The germline V gene encodes CDR1 SNHLY and CDR2 FYNNEI.

The V and J genes are TRBV9 and TRBJ1-1; D gene uncertain. In germline, CDR1 is SGDLS, CDR2 YYNGEE. Trimming pared 0 bases from V and 0 bases from J, leaving 9 bases between. The CDR3 has 15 residues. The CDR3 reads CASSVAPGVNTEAFF. In DNA form, the CDR3 reads TGTGCCAGCAGCGTAGCTCCGGGAGTGAACACTGAAGCTTTCTTT.

The rearrangement joins TRBV9 to TRBJ2-1; TRBD2 aligns across 10 bases. V shed 0 bases, J shed 3 bases, and the junction held 9 bases outside the gene matches. Germline lookup yields CDR1 SGDLS and CDR2 YYNGEE. This CDR3 comprises 18 residues. CDR3 in DNA: TGTGCCAGCAGCGTAGCCCCTACTAGCGGGACCCTCTACAATGAGCAGTTCTTC. Amino acids: CASSVAPTSGTLYNEQFF.

This chain joins TRBV25-1 and TRBJ2-3; 10 nucleotides agree with TRBD2. CDR3 length equals 14 residues. Germline values: CDR1 MGHDK, CDR2 SYGVNS. Trimming at V came to 5 bases and at J to 14 bases, leaving 13 bases not matched to a gene. This CDR3 reads CASSPPSGSLKWYF. CDR3 nucleotide sequence: TGTGCCAGCAGTCCACCTAGCGGGAGCCTCAAATGGTATTTT.

The CDR3 nucleotides read TGTGCCAGCAGCCGGCGGGACAGGGGACAGGGTAGCTCCTACAATGAGCAGTTCTTC. Protein product: CASSRRDRGQGSSYNEQFF. This chain uses TRBV9 with TRBJ2-1; 10 positions agree with TRBD1. This CDR3 has 19 amino acids. The V gene's germline CDR1 is SGDLS and CDR2 YYNGEE. The trim removed 4 bases at V and 0 bases at J, leaving 13 bases unmatched.

Turning to this clone: Other DNA sequences in the sample encode the same CDR3. This chain connects TRBV2 to TRBJ2-1; 7 bases are shared with TRBD1. CDR1 SNHLY and CDR2 FYNNEI come from the germline V gene. This CDR3 has 13 amino acids. Losses at the gene ends were 4 bases for V and 4 bases for J; bases not matched to a gene: 1. The CDR3 is CASSGQGYNEQFF. CDR3 DNA sequence: TGTGCCAGCAGTGGACAGGGTTACAATGAGCAGTTCTTC.

This sequence joins TRBV7-2 and TRBJ2-5, with TRBD2 matching over 11 bases. V dropped 4 bases and J dropped 5; count of bases not matched to a gene: 9. This CDR3 spans 16 amino acids. Germline-derived CDR1 and CDR2 are SGHTA and FQGNSA. CDR3 bases: TGTGCCAGCAGCTCGAATAGCGGGAGGGCGCTGGAGACCCAGTACTTC. Amino acid sequence: CASSSNSGRALETQYF.

This clone was picked up a small number of times. The chain employs TRBV27 and TRBJ1-2, with 8 bases that match TRBD1. The CDR3 has 15 residues. V dropped 2 bases and J dropped 8; count of bases not matched to a gene: 10. Germline V gives CDR1 MNHEY, CDR2 SMNVEV (reference sequence). DNA for the CDR3: TGTGCCAGCAGTTTAGGCAGGGGGCGTTCTGGAGGCTACACCTTC. Translated: CASSLGRGRSGGYTF.

The rearrangement links TRBV27 to TRBJ2-1; a weak D match, TRBD2 (5 bases). This CDR3 has 16 residues. V was shortened by 2 bases and J by 7 bases, with 18 bases between the two germline ends. The germline V gene encodes CDR1 MNHEY and CDR2 SMNVEV (reference sequence). Here the CDR3 reads CASSLSKPGRGNEQFF. CDR3 coding DNA: TGTGCCAGCAGTTTAAGTAAGCCAGGTCGCGGGAATGAGCAGTTCTTC.

The V call is TRBV18, the J call TRBJ1-3, with TRBD1 as a possible D gene (5 bases). Germline V gene lookup returns CDR1 KGHSH and CDR2 LQKENI. Trimming cost V 5 bases and J 2 bases, with 16 bases left between them. This CDR3 has 16 residues. The CDR3 loop is CASSEQESRAGNTIYF. The CDR3 nucleotides read TGTGCCAGCTCAGAACAGGAATCCAGGGCTGGAAACACCATATATTTT.

The chain uses TRBV28 and TRBJ2-3; the D gene is possibly TRBD1 (6 bases). CDR1 and CDR2 from the germline V gene are MDHEN and SYDVKM. This CDR3 is built from 14 residues. V was shortened by 6 bases and J by 3 bases, with 13 bases between the two germline ends. The chain's CDR3 is CASSIQGGTDTQYF. CDR3 nucleotide sequence: TGTGCCAGCAGCATACAGGGCGGAACAGATACGCAGTATTTT.

This sequence joins TRBV11-1 and TRBJ1-2; tentatively, D is TRBD1 (5 bases). The V end was cut by 3 bases, the J end by 8 bases, with 22 bases between. Germline CDR1 and CDR2: SGHAT and FQDESV (reference sequence). The CDR3 loop spans 16 amino acids. CDR3 sequence: CASSLGQGPGTVGYTF. The CDR3 DNA reads as TGTGCCAGCAGCTTGGGCCAGGGTCCCGGAACGGTGGGCTACACCTTC.

The gene calls are TRBV18 and TRBJ1-4; D not certain. Deletions cut 0 bases from V and 7 bases from J, with 6 bases between. The CDR3 has 13 residues. Germline lookup yields CDR1 KGHSH and CDR2 LQKENI. CDR3 nucleotide sequence: TGTGCCAGCTCACCACCGATCGGTGAAAAACTGTTTTTT. It is translated as CASSPPIGEKLFF.

This chain uses TRBV28 with TRBJ2-1, with 9 positions matching TRBD2. The CDR3 spans 14 residues. Germline V gene lookup returns CDR1 MDHEN and CDR2 SYDVKM. V dropped 7 bases and J dropped 4; count of bases not matched to a gene: 5. Written as DNA, the CDR3 is TGTGCCAGCATTGGACTAGCGAATTACAATGAGCAGTTCTTC. The encoded protein is CASIGLANYNEQFF.

This chain connects TRBV7-2 to TRBJ1-4, with TRBD1 matching 7 bases. Germline CDR1 reads SGHTA; CDR2 reads FQGNSA. V was pared by 5 bases and J by 5 bases, with 8 bases of the junction left unmatched. This CDR3 is 15 amino acids long. CDR3 region: CASSQVGTVNEKLFF. The CDR3 DNA reads TGTGCCAGCAGCCAAGTAGGGACAGTGAATGAAAAACTGTTTTTT.

The rearrangement joins TRBV11-2 to TRBJ2-7; tentatively, D is TRBD2 (5 bases). The CDR3 loop spans 18 amino acids. Germline V CDR1 and CDR2: SGHAT, FQNNGV. Between the trimmed V and J ends, which lost 5 bases and 3 bases, there was a span of 26 bases. This CDR3 is CASSPEMLRGLANYEQYF. For the CDR3, the DNA is TGTGCCAGCAGCCCCGAAATGTTGCGCGGGTTGGCAAACTACGAGCAGTACTTC.

The chain links TRBV7-6 to TRBJ1-4; the D is unclear. CDR3 size: 15 residues. In germline, CDR1 is SGHVS, CDR2 FNYEAQ. Trimming cost V 5 bases and J 11 bases, with 21 bases left between them. The CDR3 DNA is TGTGCCAGCAGCCCAGGAGGCCGAGTAATGATGAAACTGTTTTTT. Residues: CASSPGGRVMMKLFF.

This clone has a single count. This chain joins TRBV27 and TRBJ2-1; D may be TRBD2 (6 bases). This CDR3 has 15 residues. V was pared by 6 bases and J by 4 bases, with 16 bases between. Looked up from germline, CDR1 is MNHEY and CDR2 is SMNVEV (reference sequence). CDR3 amino acids: CASSLSGPGYNEQFF. The CDR3 nucleotides are TGTGCCAGCAGCTTAAGCGGGCCCGGTTACAATGAGCAGTTCTTC.

CDR3 nucleotide sequence: TGTGCCAGTAGTATGAGTCTAGATACGCAGTATTTT. It encodes CASSMSLDTQYF. The rearrangement joins TRBV19 to TRBJ2-3; D gene ambiguous. The CDR3 loop spans 12 amino acids. Trimming stripped 3 bases from V and 5 bases from J, with 6 bases between. The germline gives CDR1 LNHDA, CDR2 SQIVND (reference sequence).

The chain is built from TRBV9 and TRBJ1-2, with TRBD1 matching 8 bases. Losses at the gene ends were 0 bases for V and 10 bases for J; bases not matched to a gene: 8. The germline gives CDR1 SGDLS, CDR2 YYNGEE. The CDR3 sequence is 14 residues long. The chain's CDR3 is CASSVGGQGLDYTF. CDR3 nucleotides: TGTGCCAGCAGCGTAGGTGGACAGGGACTCGACTACACCTTC.

The chain has TRBV4-1 and TRBJ1-5, with D possibly matching TRBD1 (5 bases). CDR1 and CDR2 (germline): MGHRA, YSYEKL. Trimming stripped 1 base from V and 5 bases from J, with 15 bases between. CDR3 size: 16 residues. CDR3 loop: CASSQVYFQGYQPQHF. In nucleotides, the CDR3 is TGCGCCAGCAGCCAAGTTTACTTCCAGGGTTATCAGCCCCAGCATTTT.

Turning to this clone: Other DNA variants within this sample encode the same CDR3. J is TRBJ2-3 and V is TRBV7-2; D is possibly TRBD2 (5 bases). V was pared by 1 base and J by 2 bases, with 7 bases between. This CDR3 has 14 residues. Germline V gene sequence: CDR1 SGHTA, CDR2 FQGNSA. CDR3: CASSLGGNTDTQYF. As DNA, the CDR3 is TGTGCCAGCAGCTTAGGAGGGAACACAGATACGCAGTATTTT.

The chain combines TRBV13 with TRBJ1-6; 7 nucleotides line up with TRBD1. This CDR3 spans 16 amino acids. Germline CDR1 PRHDT, CDR2 FYEKMQ (reference sequence). V shed 1 base and J 2 bases; nucleotides not matched to a gene: 2. CDR3: CASSLVGTAYNSPLHF. The CDR3 bases are TGTGCCAGCAGCTTAGTAGGGACAGCCTATAATTCACCCCTCCACTTT.

This chain connects TRBV5-6 to TRBJ2-3, with 9 bases aligning to TRBD2. Germline CDR1 SGHDT, CDR2 YYEEEE. J gave up 0 bases and V 2 bases, and 7 bases lay outside the gene matches. The CDR3 consists of 17 residues. The CDR3 protein is CASSLRLADGSTDTQYF. The CDR3 DNA follows: TGTGCCAGCAGCTTACGACTAGCGGATGGGAGCACAGATACGCAGTATTTT. Full variable domain (outside the CDR3, taken from reference TRBV5-6 and TRBJ2-3): DAGVTQSPTHLIKTRGQQVTLRCSPKSGHDTVSWYQQALGQGPQFIFQYYEEEERQRGNFPDRFSGHQFPNYSSELNVNALLLGDSALYLCASSLRLADGSTDTQYFGPGTRLTVL.

V is TRBV9 and J is TRBJ2-3; 8 nucleotides align to TRBD2. J lost 1 base, V lost 3 bases, and 4 bases had no gene match. The CDR3 length is 15 residues. The V gene's germline CDR1 is SGDLS and CDR2 YYNGEE. CDR3 sequence reads: CASSAQTSGTDTQYF. In nucleotides, the CDR3 is TGTGCCAGCAGCGCCCAGACTAGCGGCACAGATACGCAGTATTTT.

The chain links TRBV7-4 to TRBJ1-3; 9 bases map to TRBD1. Germline CDR1 and CDR2: SGHVT and SQSDAQ. V gave up 6 bases and J gave up 7 bases; unmatched junction bases: 10. The CDR3 has 15 amino acids. As DNA, the CDR3 is TGTGCCAGCAGACTCCGGGACAGGGACGGCAACACCATATATTTT. Protein product: CASRLRDRDGNTIYF.

The chain recombines TRBV7-2 with TRBJ1-2; TRBD1 is a possible D gene (5 bases). The V end was cut by 5 bases, the J end by 6 bases, with 19 bases between. The CDR3 extends over 15 amino acids. CDR1 is SGHTA and CDR2 is FQGNSA in the germline V gene. The CDR3 sequence is CASSRNWGEADGYTF. The CDR3 coding sequence is TGTGCCAGCAGCCGGAACTGGGGCGAAGCCGATGGCTACACCTTC.

The chain couples TRBV12-3 or TRBV12-4 to TRBJ1-4; D is uncertain. The V end was cut by 5 bases, the J end by 6 bases, with 7 bases between. The CDR3 consists of 12 residues. CDR3 nucleotides: TGTGCCAGCAGTCAACTCCATGAAAAACTGTTTTTT. It yields the protein CASSQLHEKLFF.

This clone was seen a single time. The CDR3 coding sequence is TGTGCCACAACCTCGACAAACCTTCGCGATGGCTACACCTTC. It translates to CATTSTNLRDGYTF. The V gene is TRBV24-1, the J gene TRBJ1-2; D call uncertain. Germline V gene sequence: CDR1 KGHDR, CDR2 SFDVKD. There are 14 residues in the CDR3. The V gene lost 10 bases and the J gene lost 6 bases, with 20 bases spanning the gap.

The rearrangement links TRBV6-1 to TRBJ2-3; 8 positions match TRBD2. Unmatched junction bases numbered 8, after V lost 2 bases and J lost 4 bases. This CDR3 region has 16 residues. Germline V gene sequence: CDR1 MNHNS, CDR2 SASEGT. The CDR3 sequence is CASSEIGGRIADTQYF. DNA of the CDR3: TGTGCCAGCAGTGAAATAGGCGGGAGGATTGCAGATACGCAGTATTTT.

The chain recombines TRBV18 with TRBJ2-5, with 12 bases lining up with TRBD2. CDR1 and CDR2 from the germline V gene are KGHSH and LQKENI. This CDR3 spans 15 amino acids. The trim removed 6 bases at V and 5 bases at J, leaving 7 bases unmatched. Here the CDR3 DNA reads TGTGCCAGCTCGCGGACTAGCGGGATGTTCGAGACCCAGTACTTC. Amino acid sequence: CASSRTSGMFETQYF.

This rearrangement joins TRBV5-1 to TRBJ2-7; 10 nucleotides line up with TRBD1. The CDR3 runs to 14 residues. Per the germline V gene, CDR1 is SGHRS and CDR2 is YFSETQ. The V and J ends lost 0 bases and 4 bases, in that order; junction bases with no gene match: 1. Here the CDR3 DNA reads TGCGCCAGCAGCTTGGGGGACAGGGGATACGAGCAGTACTTC. It codes for CASSLGDRGYEQYF.